Listed below are T cell receptor beta chains from one sample, sequenced in a study of CD8 T cells in Susac syndrome. TCRdb re-called the immunoSEQ multiplex PCR reads with MiXCR, one entry per CDR3 protein. The table records approximately 210,000 distinct CDR3 sequences, roughly 93% of them present only once. Sequenced material: CD4+ T cells from PBMCs. Receptors were obtained from a human donor with Susac syndrome. CDR3s include the opening cysteine and the closing phenylalanine or tryptophan.

CDR3 length,J gene,V gene,CDR3 protein
15,TRBJ1-4,TRBV18,CASSATGATNEKLFF
13,TRBJ1-1,TRBV30,CAWRGGLWTEAFF
15,TRBJ2-1,TRBV24-1,CATSDLKGAGNEQFF
13,TRBJ2-4,TRBV30,CAWSGWAKNIQYF
15,TRBJ1-5,TRBV5-1,CASSFDPREGQPQHF
14,TRBJ1-6,TRBV2,CASSEARGYSPLHF
13,TRBJ1-2,TRBV5-1,CASSLPQDNGYTF
12,TRBJ2-7,TRBV11-2,CASSFPSDEQYF
13,TRBJ2-1,TRBV7-2,CASSWARDNEQFF
17,TRBJ2-7,TRBV12-3/TRBV12-4,CASSFRVPGQGGYEQYF
17,TRBJ2-3,TRBV6-1,CASRPTSGGLLGYTQYF
12,TRBJ1-2,TRBV27,CASTSSGGGYTF
18,TRBJ2-6,TRBV21-1,CASSRPRAGRSGANVLTF
13,TRBJ1-1,TRBV6-2/TRBV6-3,CASAQGMNTEAFF
16,TRBJ1-5,TRBV6-2/TRBV6-3,CASSSQQGWRNQPQHF
15,TRBJ1-6,TRBV30,CAWSLQVTADSPLHF
15,TRBJ1-6,TRBV7-2,CASSAQSSYNSPLHF
14,TRBJ1-1,TRBV27,CASTGGGLRTEAFF
15,TRBJ1-3,TRBV12-3/TRBV12-4,CASSFRDGPGNTIYF
14,TRBJ1-1,TRBV5-5,CASSLVGETDEAFF
13,TRBJ2-2,TRBV28,CATLVPNTGELFF
14,TRBJ1-5,TRBV5-1,CASSLRGGNQPQHF
13,TRBJ1-5,TRBV28,CASTMTPEWPQHF
17,TRBJ2-1,TRBV11-1,CASSNGPGQGSNNEQFF
14,TRBJ1-5,TRBV6-2/TRBV6-3,CASSFNRGLRPQHF
15,TRBJ1-4,TRBV10-2,CASSESSTSMEKLFF
13,TRBJ1-6,TRBV6-5,CASRGQGDLPLHF
12,TRBJ2-5,TRBV30,CAWSVERETQYF
15,TRBJ2-4,TRBV18,CASSPTGLAKNIQYF
14,TRBJ2-3,TRBV20-1,CSAYPDVLTDTQYF
17,TRBJ2-7,TRBV18,CASSGQVAGSSSYEQYF
12,TRBJ2-1,TRBV6-6,CASSYVQDPQFF
15,TRBJ1-1,TRBV25-1,CASSENGRWDTEAFF
15,TRBJ1-5,TRBV3-1,CASSQDGAGYQPQHF
14,TRBJ1-2,TRBV5-1,CASSLSGVLGGYTF
17,TRBJ2-1,TRBV7-2,CASSFGPIAGPYNEQFF
14,TRBJ1-4,TRBV19,CASSDSDRGEKLFF
13,TRBJ2-1,TRBV7-8,CASSSMDDNEQFF
12,TRBJ1-2,TRBV20-1,CSAPQGGHGYTF
16,TRBJ2-2,TRBV15,CATSTSRGGNTGELFF
15,TRBJ2-3,TRBV6-2/TRBV6-3,CASSNPGLGRDTQYF
14,TRBJ2-6,TRBV29-1,CSVTGLSGANVLTF
14,TRBJ1-4,TRBV5-1,CASSFGTGNEKLFF
14,TRBJ1-2,TRBV7-9,CASSSGPVDYGYTF
16,TRBJ2-2,TRBV3-1,CASSRGLAGGTGELFF
15,TRBJ2-5,TRBV18,CASSPQRARGETQYF
17,TRBJ2-7,TRBV27,CASSQGVQRGIPGEQYF
15,TRBJ2-3,TRBV12-3/TRBV12-4,CASSPGASSTDTQYF
11,TRBJ1-1,TRBV30,CIGTGPTEAFF
16,TRBJ1-1,TRBV6-1,CASSPSGTGTNTEAFF
11,TRBJ1-3,TRBV3-1,CASQSGNTIYF
14,TRBJ1-4,TRBV12-3/TRBV12-4,CASGSNGGREKLFF
14,TRBJ2-6,TRBV20-1,CSARSGSGANVLTF
18,TRBJ2-2,TRBV6-2/TRBV6-3,CASSYSTAGVLQSGELFF